This TCR beta chain emerged from a study of T cell responses to AZD1222 COVID-19 vaccine. Study-level information: Analyses pooled second doses at about 4 or about 12 weeks. Study-level points and caveats: Among vaccine-associated CD4 TCRs, coverage spanned spike, with dominance at 160-218 and 743-854.

Regarding this clone: The antigen remains undetermined.

Using immunoSEQ multiplex PCR, the repertoire was profiled, and TCRdb retains in-frame clones only, with some absent. The sample shows some 120,000 clones, roughly 93% of them seen only once. V lost 4 bases to trimming and J lost 10 bases; unmatched junction nucleotides: 8. The length of the CDR3 is 14 residues. The germline gives CDR1 SEHNR, CDR2 FQNEAQ (reference sequence). The material was peripheral blood, obtained on day 0 of AZD1222 vaccination. The sequence came from an adult in good health. This sequence joins TRBV7-9 and TRBJ1-5, with TRBD1 matching over 9 bases. The CDR3 sequence: CASSSGTGFRPQHF. The CDR3 coding sequence is TGTGCCAGCAGCTCAGGGACAGGGTTTCGTCCCCAGCATTTT.